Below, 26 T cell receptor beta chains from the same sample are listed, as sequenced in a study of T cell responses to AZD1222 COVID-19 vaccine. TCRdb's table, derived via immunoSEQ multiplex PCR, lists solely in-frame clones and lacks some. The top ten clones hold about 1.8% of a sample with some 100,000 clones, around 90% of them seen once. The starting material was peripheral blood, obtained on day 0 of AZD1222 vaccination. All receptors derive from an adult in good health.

CDR3 region: CASSQETGGAYNEQFF. CDR3 sequence (DNA): TGTGCCAGCAGCCAAGAGACGGGAGGCGCATACAATGAGCAGTTCTTC. This chain joins TRBV4-2 and TRBJ2-1, with 7 bases aligning to TRBD2. This CDR3 comprises 16 residues. CDR1 and CDR2 from the germline V gene are LGHNA and YNFKEQ. J was trimmed by 4 bases and V by 0 bases; bases with no gene match: 6.

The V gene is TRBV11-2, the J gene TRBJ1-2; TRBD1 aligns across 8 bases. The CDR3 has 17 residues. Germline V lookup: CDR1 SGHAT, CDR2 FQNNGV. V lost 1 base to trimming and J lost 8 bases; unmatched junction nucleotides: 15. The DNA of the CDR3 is TGTGCCAGCAGCTTAGCCTGGGACACCACAGGGGGTCGGGGCTACACCTTC. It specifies CASSLAWDTTGGRGYTF.

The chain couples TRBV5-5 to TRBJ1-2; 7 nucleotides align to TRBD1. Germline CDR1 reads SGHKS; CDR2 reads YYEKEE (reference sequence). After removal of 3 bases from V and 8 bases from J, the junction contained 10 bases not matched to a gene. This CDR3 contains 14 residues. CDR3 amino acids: CASSYSGQLLGYTF. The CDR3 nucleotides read TGTGCCAGCAGCTATTCGGGACAGCTTCTCGGCTACACCTTC.

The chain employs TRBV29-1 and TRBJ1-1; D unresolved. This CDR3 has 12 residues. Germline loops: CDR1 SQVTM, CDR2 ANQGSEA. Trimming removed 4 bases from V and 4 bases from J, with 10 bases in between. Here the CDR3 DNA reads TGCAGCGTTGTGAGGGTCGGCACTGAAGCTTTCTTT. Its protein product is CSVVRVGTEAFF.

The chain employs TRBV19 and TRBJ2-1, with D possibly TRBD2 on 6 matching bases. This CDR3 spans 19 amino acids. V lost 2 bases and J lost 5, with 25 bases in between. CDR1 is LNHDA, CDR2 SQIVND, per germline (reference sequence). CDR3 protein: CASSIFATLGGAINNEQFF. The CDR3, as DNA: TGTGCCAGTAGTATATTTGCGACCTTGGGCGGGGCGATAAACAATGAGCAGTTCTTC.

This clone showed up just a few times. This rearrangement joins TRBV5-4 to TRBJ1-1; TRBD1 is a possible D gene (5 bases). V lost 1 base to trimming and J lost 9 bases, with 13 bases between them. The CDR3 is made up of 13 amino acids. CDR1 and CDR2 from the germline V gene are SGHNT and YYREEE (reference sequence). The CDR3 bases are TGTGCCAGCAGCTTGATCACGGGGGGACAAGCTTTCTTT. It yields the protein CASSLITGGQAFF.

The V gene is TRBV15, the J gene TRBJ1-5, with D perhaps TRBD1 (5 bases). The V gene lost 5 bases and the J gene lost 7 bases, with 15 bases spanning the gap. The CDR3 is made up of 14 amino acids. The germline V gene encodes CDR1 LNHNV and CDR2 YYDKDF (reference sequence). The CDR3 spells CATSLAREAQPQHF. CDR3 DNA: TGTGCCACCAGCTTAGCCAGGGAGGCGCAGCCCCAGCATTTT.

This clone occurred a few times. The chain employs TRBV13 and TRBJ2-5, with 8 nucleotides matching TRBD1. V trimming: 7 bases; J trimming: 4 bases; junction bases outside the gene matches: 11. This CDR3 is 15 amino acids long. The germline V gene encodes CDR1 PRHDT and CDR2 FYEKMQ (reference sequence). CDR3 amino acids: CASTNQGAGGETQYF. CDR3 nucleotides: TGTGCCAGCACCAATCAGGGGGCAGGGGGAGAGACCCAGTACTTC.

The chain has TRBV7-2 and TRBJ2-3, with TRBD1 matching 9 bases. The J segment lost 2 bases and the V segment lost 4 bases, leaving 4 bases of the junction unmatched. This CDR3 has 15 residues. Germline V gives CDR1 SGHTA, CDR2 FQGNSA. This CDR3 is CASSSGQGYTDTQYF. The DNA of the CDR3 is TGTGCCAGCAGCTCTGGACAGGGGTACACAGATACGCAGTATTTT.

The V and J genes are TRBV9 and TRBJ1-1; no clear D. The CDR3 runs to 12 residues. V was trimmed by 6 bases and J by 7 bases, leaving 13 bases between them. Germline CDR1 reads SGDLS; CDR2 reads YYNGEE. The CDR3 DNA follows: TGTGCCAGCACCACCCCTTCTGGTGAAGCTTTCTTT. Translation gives CASTTPSGEAFF.

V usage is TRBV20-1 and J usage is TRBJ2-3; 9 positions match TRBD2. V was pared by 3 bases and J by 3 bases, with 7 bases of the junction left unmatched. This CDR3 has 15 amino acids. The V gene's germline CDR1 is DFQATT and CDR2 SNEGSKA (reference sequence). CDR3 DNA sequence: TGCAGTGCTAGTGATGCGGGAGGGCCGACAGATACGCAGTATTTT. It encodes CSASDAGGPTDTQYF.

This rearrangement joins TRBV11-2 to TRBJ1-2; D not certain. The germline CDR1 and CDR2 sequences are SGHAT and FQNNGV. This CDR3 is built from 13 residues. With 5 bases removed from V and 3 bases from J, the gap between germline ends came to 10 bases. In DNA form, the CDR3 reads TGTGCCAGCAGCGGCAGGAGTCACTATGGCTACACCTTC. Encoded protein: CASSGRSHYGYTF.

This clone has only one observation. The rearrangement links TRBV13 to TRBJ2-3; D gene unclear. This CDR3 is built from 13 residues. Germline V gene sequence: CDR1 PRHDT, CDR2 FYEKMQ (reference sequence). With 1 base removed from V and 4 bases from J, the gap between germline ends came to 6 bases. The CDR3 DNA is TGTGCCAGCAGCTTAGTCCTAGCAGATACGCAGTATTTT. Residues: CASSLVLADTQYF.

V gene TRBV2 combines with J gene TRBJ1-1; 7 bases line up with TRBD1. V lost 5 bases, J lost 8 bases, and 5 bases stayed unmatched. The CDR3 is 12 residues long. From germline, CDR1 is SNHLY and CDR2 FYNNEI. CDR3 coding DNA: TGTGCCAGCAGTTGGACAGGAGGAGAAGCTTTCTTT. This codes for CASSWTGGEAFF.

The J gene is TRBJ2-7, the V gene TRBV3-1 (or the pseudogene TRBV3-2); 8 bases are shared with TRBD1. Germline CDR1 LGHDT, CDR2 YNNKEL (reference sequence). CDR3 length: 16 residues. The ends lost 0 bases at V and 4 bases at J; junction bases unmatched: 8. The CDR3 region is CASSQESSGTGYEQYF. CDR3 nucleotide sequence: TGTGCCAGCAGCCAAGAATCCTCCGGGACAGGATACGAGCAGTACTTC.

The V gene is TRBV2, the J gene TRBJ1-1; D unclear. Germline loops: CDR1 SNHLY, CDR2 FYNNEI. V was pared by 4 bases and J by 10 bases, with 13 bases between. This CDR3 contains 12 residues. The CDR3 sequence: CASSVGGRVAFF. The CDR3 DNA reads TGTGCCAGCAGTGTTGGCGGAAGAGTAGCTTTCTTT.

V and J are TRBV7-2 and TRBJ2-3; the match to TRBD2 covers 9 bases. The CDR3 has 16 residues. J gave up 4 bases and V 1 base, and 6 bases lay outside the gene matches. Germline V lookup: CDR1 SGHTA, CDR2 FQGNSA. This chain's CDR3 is CASSLEGSGRSDTQYF. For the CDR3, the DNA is TGTGCCAGCAGCTTAGAAGGTAGCGGGAGATCAGATACGCAGTATTTT.

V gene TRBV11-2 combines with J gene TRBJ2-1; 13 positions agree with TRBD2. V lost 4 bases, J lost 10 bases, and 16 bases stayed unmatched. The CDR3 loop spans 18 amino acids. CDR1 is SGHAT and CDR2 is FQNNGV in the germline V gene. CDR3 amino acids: CASSSPRAGLAGSREQFF. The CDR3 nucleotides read TGTGCCAGCAGCTCTCCCCGGGCGGGACTAGCGGGATCGCGGGAGCAGTTCTTC.

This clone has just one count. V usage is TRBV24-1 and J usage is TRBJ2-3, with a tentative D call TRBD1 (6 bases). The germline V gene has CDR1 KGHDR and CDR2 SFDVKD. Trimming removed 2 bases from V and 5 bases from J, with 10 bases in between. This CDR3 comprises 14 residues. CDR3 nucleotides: TGTGCCACCAGTGATTCACAGGACAGAGATACGCAGTATTTT. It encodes CATSDSQDRDTQYF.

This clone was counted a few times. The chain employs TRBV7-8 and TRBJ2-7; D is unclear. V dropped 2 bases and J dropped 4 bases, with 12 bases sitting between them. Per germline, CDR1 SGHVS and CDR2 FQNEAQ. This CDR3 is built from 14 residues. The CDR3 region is CASSLSLMRYEQYF. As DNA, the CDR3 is TGTGCCAGCAGCTTAAGTCTGATGCGGTACGAGCAGTACTTC.

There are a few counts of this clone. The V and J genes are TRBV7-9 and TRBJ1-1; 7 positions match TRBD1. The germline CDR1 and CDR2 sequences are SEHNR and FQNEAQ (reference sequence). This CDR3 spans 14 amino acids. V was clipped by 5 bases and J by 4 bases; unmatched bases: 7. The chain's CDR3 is CASSVDRVSTEAFF. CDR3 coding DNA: TGTGCCAGCAGCGTTGACAGGGTTAGCACTGAAGCTTTCTTT.

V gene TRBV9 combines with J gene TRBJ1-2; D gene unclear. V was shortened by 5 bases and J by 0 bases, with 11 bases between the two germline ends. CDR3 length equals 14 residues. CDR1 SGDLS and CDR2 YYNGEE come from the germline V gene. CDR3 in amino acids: CASSLAHSNYGYTF. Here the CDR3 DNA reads TGTGCCAGCAGTCTGGCGCACTCTAACTATGGCTACACCTTC.

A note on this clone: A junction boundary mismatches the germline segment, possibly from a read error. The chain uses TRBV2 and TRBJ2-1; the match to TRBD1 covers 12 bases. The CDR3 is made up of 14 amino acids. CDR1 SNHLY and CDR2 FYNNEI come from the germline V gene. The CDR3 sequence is CASRGTGGYSEQFF. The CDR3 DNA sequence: TGTGCCAGCAGAGGGACAGGGGGCTACAGTGAGCAGTTCTTC. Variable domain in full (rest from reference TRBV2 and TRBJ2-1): EPEVTQTPSHQVTQMGQEVILRCVPISNHLYFYWYRQILGQKVEFLVSFYNNEISEKSEIFDDQFSVERPDGSNFTLKIRSTKLEDSAMYFCASRGTGGYSEQFFGPGTRLTVL.

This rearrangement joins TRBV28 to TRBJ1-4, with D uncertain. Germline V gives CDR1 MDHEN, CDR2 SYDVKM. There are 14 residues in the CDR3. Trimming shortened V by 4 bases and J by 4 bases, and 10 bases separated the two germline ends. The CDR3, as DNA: TGTGCCAGCAGTTCCGGGTCGCTTAATGAAAAACTGTTTTTT. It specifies CASSSGSLNEKLFF.

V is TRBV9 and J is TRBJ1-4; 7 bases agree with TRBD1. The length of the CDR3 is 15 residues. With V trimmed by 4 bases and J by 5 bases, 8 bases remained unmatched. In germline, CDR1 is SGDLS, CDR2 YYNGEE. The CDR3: CASSPGQVQNEKLFF. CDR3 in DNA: TGTGCCAGCAGCCCAGGACAGGTCCAAAATGAAAAACTGTTTTTT.

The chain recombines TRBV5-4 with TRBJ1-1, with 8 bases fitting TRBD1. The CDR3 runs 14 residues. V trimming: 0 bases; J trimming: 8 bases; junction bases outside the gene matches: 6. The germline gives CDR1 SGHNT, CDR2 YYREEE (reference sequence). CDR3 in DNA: TGTGCCAGCAGCTTGGAGCAGGGGGCCCCCGAAGCTTTCTTT. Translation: CASSLEQGAPEAFF.